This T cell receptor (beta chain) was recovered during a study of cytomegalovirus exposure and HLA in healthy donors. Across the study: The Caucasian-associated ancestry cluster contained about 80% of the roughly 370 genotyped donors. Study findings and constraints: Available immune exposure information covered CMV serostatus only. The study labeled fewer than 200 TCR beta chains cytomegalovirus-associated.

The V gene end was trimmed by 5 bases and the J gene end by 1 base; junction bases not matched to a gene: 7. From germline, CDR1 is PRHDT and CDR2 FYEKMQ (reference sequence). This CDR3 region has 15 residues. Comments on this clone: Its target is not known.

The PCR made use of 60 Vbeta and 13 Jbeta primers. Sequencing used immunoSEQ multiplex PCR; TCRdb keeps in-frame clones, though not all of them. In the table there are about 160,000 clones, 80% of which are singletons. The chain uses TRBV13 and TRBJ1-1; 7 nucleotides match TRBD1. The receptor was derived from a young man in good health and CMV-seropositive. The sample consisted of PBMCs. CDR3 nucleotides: TGTGCCAGCAGCCCCTTTGCAGGGGGGAACACTGAAGCTTTCTTT. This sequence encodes CASSPFAGGNTEAFF.